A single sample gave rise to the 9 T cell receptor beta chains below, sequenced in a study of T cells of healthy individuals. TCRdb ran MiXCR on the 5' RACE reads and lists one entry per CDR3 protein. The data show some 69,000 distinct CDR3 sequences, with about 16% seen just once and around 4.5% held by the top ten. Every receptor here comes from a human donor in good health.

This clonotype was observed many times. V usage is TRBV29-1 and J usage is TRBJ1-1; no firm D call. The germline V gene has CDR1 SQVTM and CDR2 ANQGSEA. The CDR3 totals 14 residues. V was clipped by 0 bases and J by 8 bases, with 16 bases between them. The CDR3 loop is CSVEDQWKWEEAFF. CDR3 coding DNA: TGCAGCGTTGAAGATCAATGGAAGTGGGAGGAAGCTTTCTTT.

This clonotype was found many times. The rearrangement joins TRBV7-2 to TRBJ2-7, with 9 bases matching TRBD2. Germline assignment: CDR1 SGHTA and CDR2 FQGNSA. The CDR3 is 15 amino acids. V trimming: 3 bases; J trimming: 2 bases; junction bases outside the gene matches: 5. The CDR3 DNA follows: TGTGCCAGCAGCTTTGAAGCGGGAGGACCCTACGAGCAGTACTTC. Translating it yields CASSFEAGGPYEQYF. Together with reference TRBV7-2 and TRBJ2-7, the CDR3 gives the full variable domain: GAGVSQSPSNKVTEKGKDVELRCDPISGHTALYWYRQSLGQGLEFLIYFQGNSAPDKSGLPSDRFSAERTGGSVSTLTIQRTQQEDSAVYLCASSFEAGGPYEQYFGPGTRLTVT.

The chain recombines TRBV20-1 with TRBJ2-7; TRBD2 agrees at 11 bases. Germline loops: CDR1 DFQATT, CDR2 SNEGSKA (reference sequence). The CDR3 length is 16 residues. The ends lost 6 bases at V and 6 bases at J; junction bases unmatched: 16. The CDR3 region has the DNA TGCAGTGCCCCCAACCCTAGCGGGGGGTTTACTTCCGAGCAGTACTTC. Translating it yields CSAPNPSGGFTSEQYF.

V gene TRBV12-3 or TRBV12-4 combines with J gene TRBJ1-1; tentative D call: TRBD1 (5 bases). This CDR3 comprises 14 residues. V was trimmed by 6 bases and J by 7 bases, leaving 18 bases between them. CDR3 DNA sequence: TGTGCCAGCAGCTGCCCAGGGTCCGGTTGTGAAGCTTTCTTT. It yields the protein CASSCPGSGCEAFF.

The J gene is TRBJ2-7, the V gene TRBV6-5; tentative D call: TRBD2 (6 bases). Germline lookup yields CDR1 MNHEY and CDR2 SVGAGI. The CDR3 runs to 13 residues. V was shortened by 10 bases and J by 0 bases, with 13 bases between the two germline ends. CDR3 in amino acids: CAIGAGRSYEQYF. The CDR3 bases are TGTGCCATCGGCGCGGGACGCTCCTACGAGCAGTACTTC.

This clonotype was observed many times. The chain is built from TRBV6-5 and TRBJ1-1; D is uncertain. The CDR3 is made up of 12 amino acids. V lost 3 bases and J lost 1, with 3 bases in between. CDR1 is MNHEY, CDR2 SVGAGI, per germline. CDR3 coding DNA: TGTGCCAGCAGTTATCAGAACACTGAAGCTTTCTTT. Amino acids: CASSYQNTEAFF.

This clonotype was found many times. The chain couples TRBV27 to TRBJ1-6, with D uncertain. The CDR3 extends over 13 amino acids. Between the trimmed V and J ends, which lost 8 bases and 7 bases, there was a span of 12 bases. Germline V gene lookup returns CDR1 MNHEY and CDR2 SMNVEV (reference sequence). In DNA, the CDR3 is TGTGCCAGCCCGGGCCACCTAAATTCACCCCTCCACTTT. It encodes CASPGHLNSPLHF.

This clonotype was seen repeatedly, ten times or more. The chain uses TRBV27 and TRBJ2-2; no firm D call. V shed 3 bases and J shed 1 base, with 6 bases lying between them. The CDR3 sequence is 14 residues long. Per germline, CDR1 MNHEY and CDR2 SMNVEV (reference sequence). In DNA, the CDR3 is TGTGCCAGCAGTTTGGACCAGAACACCGGGGAGCTGTTTTTT. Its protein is CASSLDQNTGELFF.

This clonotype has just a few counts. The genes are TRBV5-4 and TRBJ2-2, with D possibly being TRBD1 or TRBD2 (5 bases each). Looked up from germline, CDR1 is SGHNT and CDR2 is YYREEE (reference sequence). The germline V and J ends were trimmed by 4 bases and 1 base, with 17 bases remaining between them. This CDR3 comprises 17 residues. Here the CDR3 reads CASSRDPGTVNTGELFF. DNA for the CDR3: TGTGCCAGCAGCCGCGACCCCGGGACGGTGAACACCGGGGAGCTGTTTTTT.